These T cell receptor beta chains were read from a single sample in a study of T cell responses to AZD1222 COVID-19 vaccine. Assay used: immunoSEQ multiplex PCR; TCRdb lists only in-frame clones, some missing. The sample shows roughly 100,000 clones, around nine tenths of them seen only once. The sample in question was peripheral blood, obtained 28 days after the second dose of the MenACWY control vaccine. These receptors were obtained from an adult who received the MenACWY meningococcal vaccine as a control. The CDR3 runs from the conserved cysteine through the conserved F or W. D genes are given only for firm matches. Size is omitted from some rows. Given values are once, few, many or a class for expanded clones.

D,size,V,J,CDR3,DNA
.,.,TRBV4-3,TRBJ1-2,CASSQDRRYGYTF,TGCGCCAGCAGCCAAGATCGAAGATATGGCTACACCTTC
TRBD1,.,TRBV12-3/TRBV12-4,TRBJ1-4,CASRTGTNEKLFF,TGTGCCAGCAGGACAGGGACTAATGAAAAACTGTTTTTT
TRBD1,.,TRBV9,TRBJ1-4,CASSAQGARTNNEKLFF,TGTGCCAGCAGCGCACAGGGGGCCCGGACCAATAATGAAAAACTGTTTTTT
TRBD1,.,TRBV19,TRBJ1-1,CASSIGRTGDLSNTEAFF,TGTGCCAGTAGTATCGGAAGGACAGGAGATTTGTCGAACACTGAAGCTTTCTTT
.,.,TRBV27,TRBJ2-3,CASSLTAGRSDTQYF,TGTGCCAGCAGTTTAACAGCGGGCCGGTCAGATACGCAGTATTTT
TRBD2,.,TRBV7-8,TRBJ2-1,CASSSRLARSSYNEQFF,TGTGCCAGCAGCTCCAGACTAGCACGGAGCTCCTACAATGAGCAGTTCTTC
.,.,TRBV18,TRBJ1-5,CASSPGRRNNQPQHF,TGTGCCAGCTCACCGGGGCGGAGGAACAATCAGCCCCAGCATTTT
.,.,TRBV28,TRBJ1-2,CASSLLDPRGYYGYTF,TGTGCCAGCAGTTTATTGGACCCTCGGGGTTACTATGGCTACACCTTC
.,few,TRBV2,TRBJ2-1,CASSPSRGYYNEQFF,TGTGCCAGCAGTCCTTCCCGGGGGTACTACAATGAGCAGTTCTTC
.,.,TRBV19,TRBJ2-7,CASSSRTESYEQYF,TGTGCCAGTAGTTCTAGGACCGAATCCTACGAGCAGTACTTC
TRBD2,.,TRBV19,TRBJ2-1,CASGTSGGYSSYNEQFF,TGTGCCAGTGGGACTAGCGGGGGATATAGCTCCTACAATGAGCAGTTCTTC
.,once,TRBV10-3,TRBJ2-3,CAISESSQPTDTQYF,TGTGCCATCAGTGAGTCGTCGCAGCCAACAGATACGCAGTATTTT
.,once,TRBV7-2,TRBJ1-1,CASSLDLAANTEAFF,TGTGCCAGCAGCTTAGATCTCGCAGCGAACACTGAAGCTTTCTTT
TRBD2,.,TRBV28,TRBJ2-5,CASTSAGRDGETQYF,TGTGCCAGCACTTCGGCAGGGAGGGACGGAGAGACCCAGTACTTC
.,few,TRBV5-6,TRBJ2-1,CASSLAGLGLRNEQFF,TGTGCCAGCAGCTTGGCAGGGCTGGGACTTCGCAATGAGCAGTTCTTC
.,.,TRBV5-4,TRBJ1-3,CASSPKGLPGTIYF,TGTGCCAGCAGCCCCAAGGGTCTGCCCGGCACCATATATTTT
TRBD1,.,TRBV3-1/TRBV3-2,TRBJ2-7,CASSPRQGPVSYEQYF,TGTGCCAGCAGCCCGCGACAGGGACCCGTATCCTACGAGCAGTACTTC
.,few,TRBV30,TRBJ1-4,CASSGQNEKLFF,TGTGCCTCCTCAGGCCAGAATGAAAAACTGTTTTTT
.,.,TRBV7-9,TRBJ2-2,CASSFSTGELFF,TGTGCCAGCAGCTTTAGCACCGGGGAGCTGTTTTTT
.,.,TRBV24-1,TRBJ1-2,CATSDPTGTIYGYTF,TGTGCCACCAGTGATCCCACCGGGACAATCTATGGCTACACCTTC
TRBD1,.,TRBV6-6,TRBJ2-7,CASSDGPGQGSYEQYF,TGTGCCAGCAGCGATGGACCGGGACAGGGATCCTACGAGCAGTACTTC
TRBD1,.,TRBV6-6,TRBJ1-2,CASHQQGMGGYTF,TGTGCCAGCCACCAACAGGGGATGGGTGGCTACACCTTC
.,.,TRBV2,TRBJ2-4,CASSVDRKNIQYF,TGTGCCAGCAGTGTGGACAGAAAAAACATTCAGTACTTC
TRBD1,.,TRBV30,TRBJ1-1,CAWNSGGGNTEAFF,TGTGCCTGGAACTCAGGGGGCGGAAACACTGAAGCTTTCTTT
.,.,TRBV7-2,TRBJ2-4,CASSLGQALGLVF,TGTGCCAGCAGCTTAGGGCAGGCCCTCGGTCTGGTCTTC
.,.,TRBV5-4,TRBJ2-7,CASSLDAGPYEQYF,TGTGCCAGCAGCTTGGATGCAGGTCCCTACGAGCAGTACTTC
.,.,TRBV12-3/TRBV12-4,TRBJ1-3,CASRQGSGNTIYF,TGTGCCAGCAGACAGGGATCTGGAAACACCATATATTTT
TRBD1,.,TRBV10-3,TRBJ1-2,CAISEFGTGSGNGYTF,TGTGCCATCAGTGAGTTTGGGACAGGGAGCGGAAATGGCTACACCTTC